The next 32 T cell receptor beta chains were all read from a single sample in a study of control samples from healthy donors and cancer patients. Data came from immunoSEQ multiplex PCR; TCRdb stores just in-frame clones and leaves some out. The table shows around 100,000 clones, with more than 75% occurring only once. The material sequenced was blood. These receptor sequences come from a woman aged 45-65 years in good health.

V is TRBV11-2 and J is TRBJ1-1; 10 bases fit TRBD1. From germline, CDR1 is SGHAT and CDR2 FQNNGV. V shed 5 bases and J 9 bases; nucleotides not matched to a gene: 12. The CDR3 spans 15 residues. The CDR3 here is CASSITGTGAPKAFF. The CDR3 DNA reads TGTGCCAGCAGCATCACCGGGACAGGGGCACCGAAAGCTTTCTTT.

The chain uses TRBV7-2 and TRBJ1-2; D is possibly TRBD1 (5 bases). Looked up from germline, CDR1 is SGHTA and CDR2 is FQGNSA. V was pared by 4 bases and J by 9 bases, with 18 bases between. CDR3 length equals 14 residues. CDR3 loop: CASSSPRDGVSYTF. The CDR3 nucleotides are TGTGCCAGCAGCTCGCCACGGGACGGCGTGAGCTACACCTTC.

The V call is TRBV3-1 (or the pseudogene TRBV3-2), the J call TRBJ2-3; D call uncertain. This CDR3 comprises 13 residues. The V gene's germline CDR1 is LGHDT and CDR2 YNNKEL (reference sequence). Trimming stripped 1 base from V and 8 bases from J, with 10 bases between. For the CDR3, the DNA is TGTGCCAGCAGCCAAGGAGACCCCGCTACGCAGTATTTT. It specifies CASSQGDPATQYF.

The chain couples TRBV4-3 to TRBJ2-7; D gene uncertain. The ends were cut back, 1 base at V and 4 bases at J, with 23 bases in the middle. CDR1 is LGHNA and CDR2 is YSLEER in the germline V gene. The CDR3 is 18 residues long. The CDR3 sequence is CASSQVYLPGPEKYEQYV. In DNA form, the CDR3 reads TGCGCCAGCAGCCAAGTTTACCTTCCGGGTCCCGAGAAGTACGAGCAGTACGTC.

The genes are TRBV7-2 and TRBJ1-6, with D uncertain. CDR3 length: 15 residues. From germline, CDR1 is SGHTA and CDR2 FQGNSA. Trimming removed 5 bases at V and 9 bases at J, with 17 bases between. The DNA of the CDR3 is TGTGCCAGCAGCCAGCTAACTTTTTCGGGTTCACCCCTCCACTTT. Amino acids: CASSQLTFSGSPLHF.

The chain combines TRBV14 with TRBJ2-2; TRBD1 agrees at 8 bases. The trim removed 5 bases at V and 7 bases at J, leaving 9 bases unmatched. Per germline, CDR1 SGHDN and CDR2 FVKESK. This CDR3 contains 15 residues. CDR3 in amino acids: CASSDWTGLGGELFF. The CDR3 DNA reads TGTGCCAGCAGCGATTGGACAGGGCTCGGCGGGGAGCTGTTTTTT.

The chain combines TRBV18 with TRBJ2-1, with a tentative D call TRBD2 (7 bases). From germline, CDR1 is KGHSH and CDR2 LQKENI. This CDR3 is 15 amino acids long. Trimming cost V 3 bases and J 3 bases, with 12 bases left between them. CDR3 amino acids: CASSPGGPLYNEQFF. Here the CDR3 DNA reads TGTGCCAGCTCACCGGGGGGGCCACTCTACAATGAGCAGTTCTTC.

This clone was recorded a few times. CDR3 region: CASGGDNVPTGELFF. CDR3 sequence (DNA): TGTGCCAGCGGAGGGGACAACGTACCTACCGGGGAGCTGTTTTTT. The chain joins TRBV5-6 to TRBJ2-2; either TRBD1 or TRBD2 may fit D (6 bases each). V was clipped by 7 bases and J by 5 bases, with 18 bases between them. The germline gives CDR1 SGHDT, CDR2 YYEEEE. This CDR3 comprises 15 residues. Drawing the rest from reference TRBV5-6 and TRBJ2-2, the complete variable domain is DAGVTQSPTHLIKTRGQQVTLRCSPKSGHDTVSWYQQALGQGPQFIFQYYEEEERQRGNFPDRFSGHQFPNYSSELNVNALLLGDSALYLCASGGDNVPTGELFFGEGSRLTVL.

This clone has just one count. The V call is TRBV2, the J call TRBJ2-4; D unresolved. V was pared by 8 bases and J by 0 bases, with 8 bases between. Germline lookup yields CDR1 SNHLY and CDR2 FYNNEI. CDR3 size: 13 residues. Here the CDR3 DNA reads TGTGCCAGCGAACGGCTAGCCAAAAACATTCAGTACTTC. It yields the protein CASERLAKNIQYF.

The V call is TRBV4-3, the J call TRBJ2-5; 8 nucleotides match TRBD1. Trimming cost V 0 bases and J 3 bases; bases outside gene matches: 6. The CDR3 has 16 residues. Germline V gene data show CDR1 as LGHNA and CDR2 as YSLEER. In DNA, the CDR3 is TGCGCCAGCAGCCAAGAGTACAGGGGGAGGAAAGAGACCCAGTACTTC. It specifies CASSQEYRGRKETQYF.

The CDR3 bases are TGTGCCAGCAGCCCGGGACAGGCCTCCTACGAGCAGTACTTC. Translated, it gives CASSPGQASYEQYF. The chain is built from TRBV7-3 and TRBJ2-7; 8 bases align to TRBD1. J gave up 0 bases and V 5 bases, and 3 bases lay outside the gene matches. The length of the CDR3 is 14 residues. CDR1 and CDR2 (germline): SGHTA, FQGTGA.

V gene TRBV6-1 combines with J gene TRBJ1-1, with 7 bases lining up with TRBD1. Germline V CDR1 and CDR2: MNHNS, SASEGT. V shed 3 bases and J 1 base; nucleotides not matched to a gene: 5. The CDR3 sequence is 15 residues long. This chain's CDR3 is CASSDWDSENTEAFF. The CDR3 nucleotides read TGTGCCAGCAGTGATTGGGACAGCGAGAACACTGAAGCTTTCTTT.

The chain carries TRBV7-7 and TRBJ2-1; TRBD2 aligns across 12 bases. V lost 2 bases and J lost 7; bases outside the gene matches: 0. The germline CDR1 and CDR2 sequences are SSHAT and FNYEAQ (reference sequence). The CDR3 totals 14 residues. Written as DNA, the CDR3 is TGTGCCAGCAGCTTACTAGCGGGGGGGAATGAGCAGTTCTTC. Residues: CASSLLAGGNEQFF.

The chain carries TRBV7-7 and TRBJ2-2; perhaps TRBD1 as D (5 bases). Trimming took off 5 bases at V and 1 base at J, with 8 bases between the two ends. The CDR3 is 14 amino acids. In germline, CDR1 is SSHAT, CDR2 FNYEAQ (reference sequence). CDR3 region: CASSQTENTGELFF. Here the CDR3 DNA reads TGTGCCAGCAGCCAGACAGAGAACACCGGGGAGCTGTTTTTT.

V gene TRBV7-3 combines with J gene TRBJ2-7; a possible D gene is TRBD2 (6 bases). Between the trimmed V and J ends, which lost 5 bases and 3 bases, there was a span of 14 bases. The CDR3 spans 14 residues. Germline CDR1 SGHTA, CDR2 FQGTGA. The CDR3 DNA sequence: TGTGCCAGCAGCCAGGGAGGAGGGGACTACGAGCAGTACTTC. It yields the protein CASSQGGGDYEQYF.

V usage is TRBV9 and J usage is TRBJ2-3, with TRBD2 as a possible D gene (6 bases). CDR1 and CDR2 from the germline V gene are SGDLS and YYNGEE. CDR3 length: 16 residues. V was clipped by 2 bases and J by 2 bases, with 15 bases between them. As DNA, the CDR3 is TGTGCCAGCAGCGTCCGCGGGGATGGGTTCACAGATACGCAGTATTTT. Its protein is CASSVRGDGFTDTQYF.

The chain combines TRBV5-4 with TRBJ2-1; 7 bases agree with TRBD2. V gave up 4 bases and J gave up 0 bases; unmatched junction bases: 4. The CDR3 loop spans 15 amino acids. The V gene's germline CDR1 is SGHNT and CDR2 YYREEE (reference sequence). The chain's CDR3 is CASSPGGSSYNEQFF. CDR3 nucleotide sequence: TGTGCCAGCAGCCCCGGGGGGTCCTCCTACAATGAGCAGTTCTTC.

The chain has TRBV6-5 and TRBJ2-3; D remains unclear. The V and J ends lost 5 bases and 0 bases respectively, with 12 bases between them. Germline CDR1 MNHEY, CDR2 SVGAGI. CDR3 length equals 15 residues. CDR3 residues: CASSRSEASTDTQYF. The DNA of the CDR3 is TGTGCCAGCAGTCGAAGCGAAGCTAGCACAGATACGCAGTATTTT.

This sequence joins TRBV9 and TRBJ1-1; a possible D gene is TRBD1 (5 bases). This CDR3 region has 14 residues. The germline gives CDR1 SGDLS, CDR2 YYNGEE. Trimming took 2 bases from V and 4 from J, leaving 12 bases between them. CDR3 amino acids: CASSVTPGTTEAFF. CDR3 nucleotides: TGTGCCAGCAGCGTGACTCCAGGGACCACTGAAGCTTTCTTT.

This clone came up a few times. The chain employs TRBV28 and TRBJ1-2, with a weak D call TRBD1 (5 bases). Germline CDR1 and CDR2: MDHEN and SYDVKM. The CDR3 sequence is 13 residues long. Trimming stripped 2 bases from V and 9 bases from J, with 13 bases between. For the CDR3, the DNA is TGTGCCAGCAGTTTAGGGGGGTTCAGGAGCTACACCTTC. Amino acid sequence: CASSLGGFRSYTF.

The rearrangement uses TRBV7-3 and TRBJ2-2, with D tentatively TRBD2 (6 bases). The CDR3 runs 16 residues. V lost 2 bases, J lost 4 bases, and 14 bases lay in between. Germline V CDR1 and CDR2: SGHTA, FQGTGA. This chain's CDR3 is CASSLYSGVGTGELFF. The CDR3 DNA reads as TGTGCCAGCAGCTTATATTCGGGGGTGGGCACCGGGGAGCTGTTTTTT.

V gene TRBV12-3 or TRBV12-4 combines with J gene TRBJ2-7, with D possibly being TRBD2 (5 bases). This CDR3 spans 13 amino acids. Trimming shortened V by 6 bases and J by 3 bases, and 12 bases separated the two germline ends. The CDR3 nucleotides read TGTGCCAGCAGCCTTGGACTCGACTACGAGCAGTACGTC. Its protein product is CASSLGLDYEQYV.

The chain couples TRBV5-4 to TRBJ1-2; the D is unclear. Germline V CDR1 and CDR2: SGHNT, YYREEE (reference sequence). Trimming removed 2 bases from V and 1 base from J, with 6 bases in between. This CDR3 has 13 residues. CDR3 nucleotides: TGTGCCAGCAGCTTCTCGGGTAACTATGGCTACACCTTC. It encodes CASSFSGNYGYTF.

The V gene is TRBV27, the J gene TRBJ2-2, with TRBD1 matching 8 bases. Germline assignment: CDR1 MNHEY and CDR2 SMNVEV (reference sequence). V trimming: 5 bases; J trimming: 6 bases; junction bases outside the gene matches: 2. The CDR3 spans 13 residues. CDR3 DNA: TGTGCCAGCAGTGAGACAGGGGCCGGGGAGCTGTTTTTT. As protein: CASSETGAGELFF.

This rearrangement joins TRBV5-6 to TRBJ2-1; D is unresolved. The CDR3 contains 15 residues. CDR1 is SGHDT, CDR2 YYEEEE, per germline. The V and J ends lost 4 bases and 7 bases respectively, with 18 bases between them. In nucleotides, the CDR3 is TGTGCCAGCAGCCTAAGGTCTCTGGCTACGAATGAGCAGTTCTTC. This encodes CASSLRSLATNEQFF.

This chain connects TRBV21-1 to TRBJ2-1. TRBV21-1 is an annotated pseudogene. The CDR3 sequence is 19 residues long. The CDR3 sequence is CASSKFPLFRPDSYNEQFF. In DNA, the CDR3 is TGTGCCAGCAGCAAATTTCCCCTTTTTCGCCCCGATTCCTACAATGAGCAGTTCTTC.

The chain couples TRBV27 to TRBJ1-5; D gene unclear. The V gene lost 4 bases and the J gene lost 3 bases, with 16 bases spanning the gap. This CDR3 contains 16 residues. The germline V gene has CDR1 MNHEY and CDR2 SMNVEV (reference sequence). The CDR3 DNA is TGTGCCAGCAGTTCCGGACGGAAGGTCCTCAATCAGCCCCAGCATTTT. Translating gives CASSSGRKVLNQPQHF.

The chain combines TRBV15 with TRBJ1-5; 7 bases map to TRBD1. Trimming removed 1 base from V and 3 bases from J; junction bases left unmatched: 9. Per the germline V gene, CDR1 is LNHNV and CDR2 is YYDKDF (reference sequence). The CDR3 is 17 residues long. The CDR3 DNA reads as TGTGCCACCAGCAGAGGGGGCCGGACAGGAGTCAATCAGCCCCAGCATTTT. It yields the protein CATSRGGRTGVNQPQHF.

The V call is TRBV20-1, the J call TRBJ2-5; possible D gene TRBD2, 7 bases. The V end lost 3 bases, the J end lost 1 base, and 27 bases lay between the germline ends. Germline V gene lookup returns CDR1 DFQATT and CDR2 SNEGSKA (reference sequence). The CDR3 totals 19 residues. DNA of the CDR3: TGCAGTGCTAGTCGGGGCTGGGGGGGGGCGGGAGTTGTCCAAGAGACCCAGTACTTC. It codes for CSASRGWGGAGVVQETQYF.

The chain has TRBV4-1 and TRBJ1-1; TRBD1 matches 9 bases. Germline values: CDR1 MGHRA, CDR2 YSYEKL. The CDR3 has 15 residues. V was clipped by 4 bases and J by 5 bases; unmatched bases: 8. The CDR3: CASSRGTGIGTEAFF. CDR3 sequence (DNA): TGCGCCAGCAGCCGAGGGACAGGGATAGGAACTGAAGCTTTCTTT.

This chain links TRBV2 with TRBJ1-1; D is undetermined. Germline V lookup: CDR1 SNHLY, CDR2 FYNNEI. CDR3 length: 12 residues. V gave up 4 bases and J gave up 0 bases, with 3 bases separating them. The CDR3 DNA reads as TGTGCCAGCAGTGGTATGAACACTGAAGCTTTCTTT. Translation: CASSGMNTEAFF.

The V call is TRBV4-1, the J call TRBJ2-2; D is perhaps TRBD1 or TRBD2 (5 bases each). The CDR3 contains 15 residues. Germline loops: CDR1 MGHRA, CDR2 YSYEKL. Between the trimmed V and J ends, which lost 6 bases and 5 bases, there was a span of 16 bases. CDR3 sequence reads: CASRTLGRVTGELFF. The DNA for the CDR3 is TGCGCCAGCAGGACACTGGGGCGGGTGACCGGGGAGCTGTTTTTT.